This T cell receptor beta chain was identified during a study of cytomegalovirus exposure and HLA in healthy donors. For the study at large: Across around 400 genotyped donors, around 82% landed in the Caucasian-associated ancestry cluster.

The length of the CDR3 is 13 residues. PCR used 60 Vbeta primers and 13 Jbeta primers. Using immunoSEQ multiplex PCR, the repertoire was profiled, and TCRdb retains in-frame clones only, with some absent. The sample carries over 110,000 clones, more than 75% recorded once. This chain uses TRBV21-1 with TRBJ2-7; the DNA was not compared with TRBD1, the D call given in the table. TRBV21-1 represents a pseudogene. The receptor's source is a woman between 40 and 55 years old in good health and CMV-seropositive. The sample taken for sequencing was PBMCs. The chain's CDR3 is CASSKDSTYEQYF. As DNA, the CDR3 is TGTGCCAGCAGCAAAGACAGCACCTACGAGCAGTACTTC.